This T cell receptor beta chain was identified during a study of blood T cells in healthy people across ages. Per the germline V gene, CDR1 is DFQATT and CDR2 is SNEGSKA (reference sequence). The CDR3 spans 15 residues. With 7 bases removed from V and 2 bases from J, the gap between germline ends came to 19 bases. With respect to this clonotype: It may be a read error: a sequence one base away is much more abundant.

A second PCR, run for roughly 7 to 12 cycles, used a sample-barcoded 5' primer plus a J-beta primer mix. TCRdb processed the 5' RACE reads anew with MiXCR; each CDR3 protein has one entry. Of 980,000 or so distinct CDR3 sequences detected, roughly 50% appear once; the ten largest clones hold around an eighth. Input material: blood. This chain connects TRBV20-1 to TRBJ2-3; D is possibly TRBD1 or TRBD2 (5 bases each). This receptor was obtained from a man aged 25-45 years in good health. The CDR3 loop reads CSVRTGTSITDTQYF. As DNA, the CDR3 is TGCAGTGTACGCACGGGGACCTCTATCACAGATACGCAGTATTTT.